This T cell receptor beta chain was identified during a study of T cells in Graves' hyperthyroidism and ophthalmopathy. TCR beta CDR3 regions were amplified from RNA transcripts. The HTBI primer set drove a first-round RT-PCR of the TCR CDR3. TCRdb analysed the multiplex PCR reads with MiXCR anew, one entry per CDR3 protein. This repertoire shows 560,000 or so distinct CDR3 sequences, under 60% found once; its top ten account for 8.2%. The V gene lost 4 bases and the J gene lost 3 bases, with 12 bases spanning the gap. The length of the CDR3 is 15 residues. Per germline, CDR1 MNHEY and CDR2 SVGAGI. The gene calls are TRBV6-5 and TRBJ2-2; D is undetermined. The sequencing sample was made of peripheral blood or thyroid tissue (not recorded which). This TCR was recovered from a young woman with Graves' hyperthyroidism. The CDR3 nucleotides read TGTGCCAGCAGTTTGCAAGTAGTAGACACCGGGGAGCTGTTTTTT. It is translated as CASSLQVVDTGELFF.